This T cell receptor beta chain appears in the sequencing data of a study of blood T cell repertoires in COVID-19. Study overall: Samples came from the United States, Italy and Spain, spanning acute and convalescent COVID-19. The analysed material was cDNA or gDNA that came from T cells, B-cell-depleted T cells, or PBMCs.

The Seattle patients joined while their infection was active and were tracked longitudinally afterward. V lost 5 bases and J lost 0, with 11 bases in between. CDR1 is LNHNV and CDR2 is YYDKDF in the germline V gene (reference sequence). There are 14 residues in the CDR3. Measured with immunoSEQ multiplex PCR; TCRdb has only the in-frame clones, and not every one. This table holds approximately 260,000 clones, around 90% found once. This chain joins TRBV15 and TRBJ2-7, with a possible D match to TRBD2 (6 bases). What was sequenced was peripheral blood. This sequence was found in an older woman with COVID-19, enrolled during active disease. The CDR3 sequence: CATSSWGVSYEQYF. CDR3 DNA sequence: TGTGCCACCAGCTCCTGGGGGGTCTCCTACGAGCAGTACTTC.